This entry lists 3 T cell receptor beta chains sequenced from one sample in a study of blood T cell repertoires in COVID-19. Sequencing was performed with immunoSEQ multiplex PCR; in TCRdb, only in-frame clones are kept and a portion is missing. The sample comprises 75,000 or so clones, 65% to 85% of which are singletons, and around 3.4% rests with the top ten. Input material: peripheral blood. The receptors come from a man in his fifties or sixties with acute or convalescent COVID-19.

The chain couples TRBV5-1 to TRBJ1-2; TRBD1 aligns across 8 bases. From germline, CDR1 is SGHRS and CDR2 YFSETQ. The CDR3 spans 14 residues. With V trimmed by 3 bases and J by 3 bases, 4 bases remained unmatched. For the CDR3, the DNA is TGCGCCAGCAGCTCGGGACAGGCCTACTATGGCTACACCTTC. Protein: CASSSGQAYYGYTF.

V and J are TRBV6-6 and TRBJ1-1, with D perhaps matching TRBD1 (6 bases). The V end was cut by 5 bases, the J end by 5 bases, with 15 bases between. This CDR3 is 14 amino acids long. Germline assignment: CDR1 MNHNY and CDR2 SVGAGI (reference sequence). The CDR3 loop reads CASSPEGGGTEAFF. CDR3 nucleotides: TGTGCCAGCAGTCCCGAAGGGGGTGGAACTGAAGCTTTCTTT.

V and J are TRBV28 and TRBJ1-6; unclear D gene. V was pared by 7 bases and J by 9 bases, with 13 bases between. CDR1 and CDR2 from the germline V gene are MDHEN and SYDVKM. CDR3 size: 13 residues. CDR3 residues: CASIYSRGSPLHF. As DNA, the CDR3 is TGTGCCAGCATTTACAGTCGGGGTTCACCCCTCCACTTT.